These 30 T cell receptor beta chains were all obtained from the same sample, sequenced in a study of T cells in Graves' hyperthyroidism and ophthalmopathy. Amplification yielded TCR beta CDR3 regions, with RNA transcripts as the source. First-round RT-PCR with HTBI primers amplified the TCR CDR3 region. TCRdb re-called the multiplex PCR reads through MiXCR, storing one row per CDR3 protein. Among about 340,000 distinct CDR3 sequences listed, 15% to 20% were seen once. The sample was blood. All receptors derive from a woman aged 45-65 years with Graves' hyperthyroidism.

This clonotype was found a few times. The rearrangement uses TRBV6-1 and TRBJ1-5; no clear D gene. CDR1 is MNHNS, CDR2 SASEGT, per germline. Trimming removed 6 bases at V and 6 bases at J, with 6 bases between. The CDR3 loop spans 11 amino acids. In DNA, the CDR3 is TGTGCCAGCAGGGAGATTCAGCCCCAGCATTTT. This translates into CASREIQPQHF.

This clonotype was counted many times. The chain is built from TRBV18 and TRBJ1-2; D possibly corresponds to TRBD1 (5 bases). The CDR3 loop spans 14 amino acids. V lost 3 bases, J lost 2 bases, and 10 bases lay in between. From germline, CDR1 is KGHSH and CDR2 LQKENI. CDR3 nucleotides: TGTGCCAGCTCACCGACAGAAGAAAACTATGGCTACACCTTC. This gives the protein CASSPTEENYGYTF.

This clonotype was detected a few times. The chain is built from TRBV5-1 and TRBJ2-3, with TRBD1 matching 8 bases. V shed 0 bases and J 2 bases; nucleotides not matched to a gene: 2. Germline V gives CDR1 SGHRS, CDR2 YFSETQ. There are 15 residues in the CDR3. CDR3 residues: CASSLVQGATDTQYF. In DNA form, the CDR3 reads TGCGCCAGCAGCTTGGTCCAGGGGGCCACAGATACGCAGTATTTT.

The table lists this clonotype with a few counts. The V gene is TRBV30, the J gene TRBJ1-2; the D gene is possibly TRBD1 (5 bases). Germline V CDR1 and CDR2: GTSNPN, SVGIG (reference sequence). V was cut by 0 bases and J by 7 bases, with 6 bases left in between. The CDR3 is made up of 11 amino acids. The CDR3 here is CAWSVRGGYTF. The CDR3 DNA is TGTGCCTGGAGTGTAAGGGGTGGCTACACCTTC.

This clonotype was observed at least ten times. This chain links TRBV20-1 with TRBJ2-7, with no clear D. Germline values: CDR1 DFQATT, CDR2 SNEGSKA (reference sequence). The CDR3 covers 11 residues. Between the trimmed V and J ends, which lost 5 bases and 6 bases, there was a span of 11 bases. The DNA of the CDR3 is TGCAGTGCTTTCCCGGTATCCGAGCAGTACTTC. Encoded protein: CSAFPVSEQYF.

This clonotype appeared many times. J is TRBJ1-2 and V is TRBV28; 11 nucleotides line up with TRBD1. The CDR3 extends over 15 amino acids. CDR1 is MDHEN, CDR2 SYDVKM, per germline. The V segment lost 7 bases and the J segment 4 bases; nucleotides outside the gene matches: 8. CDR3 DNA: TGTGCCAGCATCCTAGGACAGGGGGCATTCTATGGCTACACCTTC. Encoded protein: CASILGQGAFYGYTF.

As concerns this clonotype: An end of the junction differs from the germline gene, which may be a read error. The genes are TRBV5-1 and TRBJ1-4, with D perhaps matching TRBD1 (5 bases). Germline V gene data show CDR1 as SGHRS and CDR2 as YFSETQ. The CDR3 length is 16 residues. The CDR3 reads CAGSRYPDTTNEKLFF. Here the CDR3 DNA reads TGCGCCGGCAGCCGCTACCCGGACACAACTAATGAAAAACTGTTTTTT.

This clonotype was found many times. This rearrangement joins TRBV6-2 or TRBV6-3 to TRBJ2-3, with 7 bases lining up with TRBD2. The CDR3 runs 18 residues. The germline V gene has CDR1 MNHEY and CDR2 SVGEGT. Trimming at V came to 3 bases and at J to 0 bases, leaving 12 bases not matched to a gene. The CDR3 protein is CASSYPGDSGRSTDTQYF. DNA of the CDR3: TGTGCCAGCAGTTATCCTGGCGATAGCGGGCGAAGCACAGATACGCAGTATTTT.

This clonotype has ten or more counts. The gene calls are TRBV7-3 and TRBJ1-2; 12 bases are a match to TRBD1. Germline loops: CDR1 SGHTA, CDR2 FQGTGA. The CDR3 has 15 residues. J lost 4 bases, V lost 5 bases, and 5 bases had no gene match. The CDR3 reads CASSVLGQGAYGYTF. CDR3 coding DNA: TGTGCCAGCAGCGTCCTGGGACAGGGGGCCTATGGCTACACCTTC.

This clonotype was found many times. The chain employs TRBV28 and TRBJ1-1; D is uncertain. This CDR3 is built from 14 residues. The V end was cut by 0 bases, the J end by 0 bases, with 5 bases between. Germline CDR1 MDHEN, CDR2 SYDVKM. The CDR3: CASSLWRLNTEAFF. Written as DNA, the CDR3 is TGTGCCAGCAGTTTATGGAGACTGAACACTGAAGCTTTCTTT.

Ten or more counts support this clonotype. Written as DNA, the CDR3 is TGTGCCAGCAGTTTAAGGACACCAAAAGGCAATGAGCAGTTCTTC. It is translated as CASSLRTPKGNEQFF. This chain connects TRBV12-3 or TRBV12-4 to TRBJ2-1, with D maybe TRBD1 (5 bases). V dropped 2 bases and J dropped 6 bases, with 14 bases sitting between them. This CDR3 region has 15 residues.

Ten or more counts support this clonotype. The chain is built from TRBV27 and TRBJ2-7; possibly TRBD1 for D (6 bases). CDR3 length equals 15 residues. Trimming shortened V by 5 bases and J by 4 bases, and 18 bases separated the two germline ends. Germline V gene data show CDR1 as MNHEY and CDR2 as SMNVEV (reference sequence). DNA for the CDR3: TGTGCCAGCAGTCCCGAGAGACCACAGGGATACGAGCAGTACTTC. This sequence encodes CASSPERPQGYEQYF.

Comment on this clonotype: An end of the junction does not agree with germline; a read error may underlie this. V is TRBV6-1 and J is TRBJ1-4; D is possibly TRBD1 (5 bases). CDR1 and CDR2 from the germline V gene are MNHNS and SASEGT. The CDR3 totals 15 residues. The CDR3 sequence is CASRWDGQLDEKLLF. The DNA of the CDR3 is TGTGCCAGCAGATGGGACGGTCAACTGGATGAAAAACTGCTTTTT.

The rearrangement uses TRBV12-3 or TRBV12-4 and TRBJ2-1, with 8 bases that match TRBD1. J lost 7 bases, V lost 10 bases, and 9 bases had no gene match. This CDR3 is built from 13 residues. This chain's CDR3 is CANSRDRINEQFF. Here the CDR3 DNA reads TGTGCCAACAGCAGGGACAGGATTAATGAGCAGTTCTTC.

Ten or more counts support this clonotype. The chain recombines TRBV6-1 with TRBJ1-5; no definite D call. The V gene's germline CDR1 is MNHNS and CDR2 SASEGT. The CDR3 loop spans 14 amino acids. V dropped 1 base and J dropped 5 bases, with 9 bases sitting between them. The CDR3 bases are TGTGCCAGCAGTGAAGACGGTGAGCATCAGCCCCAGCATTTT. It translates to CASSEDGEHQPQHF.

The rearrangement links TRBV11-1 to TRBJ2-5, with a weak D call TRBD2 (6 bases). This CDR3 is 15 amino acids long. Germline lookup yields CDR1 SGHAT and CDR2 FQDESV (reference sequence). Deletions cut 4 bases from V and 1 base from J, with 13 bases between. The CDR3 DNA sequence: TGTGCCAGCAGCTCCACGTCCGGGAGCCAAGAGACCCAGTACTTC. It yields the protein CASSSTSGSQETQYF.

The table lists this clonotype with many counts. V gene TRBV5-1 combines with J gene TRBJ2-7, with D possibly being TRBD1 (6 bases). Trimming removed 4 bases from V and 2 bases from J, with 10 bases in between. The CDR3 is made up of 13 amino acids. The germline gives CDR1 SGHRS, CDR2 YFSETQ. The CDR3 region has the DNA TGCGCCAGCAGCCCAGAGGGGGCCTACGAGCAGTACTTC. Translated: CASSPEGAYEQYF.

This clonotype was detected only a few times. The chain employs TRBV12-3 or TRBV12-4 and TRBJ1-5, with D possibly TRBD1 on 6 matching bases. V dropped 7 bases and J dropped 0 bases, with 19 bases sitting between them. The CDR3 extends over 17 amino acids. In DNA, the CDR3 is TGTGCCAGCACCCTCCCCCTAACAGGGACTAGCAATCAGCCCCAGCATTTT. Translation: CASTLPLTGTSNQPQHF.

V usage is TRBV20-1 and J usage is TRBJ2-7, with D possibly being TRBD1 or TRBD2 (5 bases each). The germline V gene has CDR1 DFQATT and CDR2 SNEGSKA (reference sequence). This CDR3 is 12 amino acids long. CDR3 residues: CNAGRDGYEQYV. The DNA for the CDR3 is TGCAATGCTGGCCGGGACGGCTACGAGCAGTACGTC.

The CDR3 sequence is CASSQGPGLDGYTF. The DNA of the CDR3 is TGCGCCAGCAGCCAAGGCCCAGGTTTGGATGGCTACACCTTC. This chain links TRBV4-1 with TRBJ1-2; D gene ambiguous. With 1 base removed from V and 6 bases from J, the gap between germline ends came to 12 bases. Germline V gives CDR1 MGHRA, CDR2 YSYEKL. This CDR3 region has 14 residues.

The rearrangement uses TRBV28 and TRBJ2-3, with TRBD1 matching 7 bases. V dropped 5 bases and J dropped 2; count of bases not matched to a gene: 13. Germline V gene data show CDR1 as MDHEN and CDR2 as SYDVKM. The CDR3 runs 17 residues. DNA for the CDR3: TGTGCCAGCAGTCCGACCATGGACAGGCCTTACACAGATACGCAGTATTTT. Amino acids: CASSPTMDRPYTDTQYF.

This clonotype was seen at least ten times. The V call is TRBV6-2 or TRBV6-3, the J call TRBJ2-1, with D possibly matching TRBD2 (7 bases). V lost 2 bases and J 4 bases, leaving 12 bases between the germline ends. This CDR3 region has 15 residues. Per germline, CDR1 MNHEY and CDR2 SVGEGT. The CDR3 DNA follows: TGTGCCAGCAGTTACGGGGGGGCCGAATACAATGAGCAGTTCTTC. It yields the protein CASSYGGAEYNEQFF.

The chain uses TRBV7-6 and TRBJ1-3; unclear D gene. Trimming removed 1 base from V and 4 bases from J, with 17 bases in between. Germline V gene lookup returns CDR1 SGHVS and CDR2 FNYEAQ. This CDR3 has 17 amino acids. The CDR3 is CASSLDLPEGAGNTIYF. CDR3 coding DNA: TGTGCCAGCAGCTTAGATCTACCGGAGGGTGCCGGAAACACCATATATTTT.

The sample holds a few counts of this clonotype. The chain combines TRBV5-7 with TRBJ2-2, with 9 positions matching TRBD1. TRBV5-7 is noted as an ORF with a role that remains uncertain. The length of the CDR3 is 17 residues. Losses at the gene ends were 9 bases for V and 5 bases for J; bases not matched to a gene: 17. The CDR3 region is CATYRQGDDFVTGELFF. DNA of the CDR3: TGTGCCACCTACCGACAGGGGGACGATTTCGTGACCGGGGAGCTGTTTTTT.

This clonotype has more than one count but fewer than ten. This chain links TRBV6-1 with TRBJ2-6, with a tentative D call TRBD1 (6 bases). The CDR3 is 14 amino acids. V shed 6 bases and J shed 12 bases, with 18 bases lying between them. Germline CDR1 MNHNS, CDR2 SASEGT. CDR3 sequence (DNA): TGTGCCAGCAGCCCCGGACAGTCATGGAGCGTCCTGACTTTC. Its translation is CASSPGQSWSVLTF.

V usage is TRBV12-3 or TRBV12-4 and J usage is TRBJ1-2, with D perhaps TRBD1 (5 bases). The CDR3 runs 14 residues. Trimming stripped 3 bases from V and 8 bases from J, with 16 bases between. In DNA form, the CDR3 reads TGTGCCAGCAGTTTTTGGCAGGGTTCGGAGGGCTACACCTTC. This encodes CASSFWQGSEGYTF.

This clonotype has ten or more counts. This rearrangement joins TRBV20-1 to TRBJ2-1, with D unclear. Germline V CDR1 and CDR2: DFQATT, SNEGSKA (reference sequence). This CDR3 contains 14 residues. The V and J ends lost 3 bases and 4 bases respectively, with 13 bases between them. CDR3 residues: CSASDGVGYNEQFF. CDR3 coding DNA: TGCAGTGCTAGTGACGGAGTCGGGTACAATGAGCAGTTCTTC.

This clonotype was seen repeatedly, ten times or more. The chain joins TRBV27 to TRBJ2-3; TRBD1 agrees at 9 bases. The trim removed 5 bases at V and 3 bases at J, leaving 3 bases unmatched. The CDR3 extends over 14 amino acids. Germline CDR1 MNHEY, CDR2 SMNVEV (reference sequence). In DNA, the CDR3 is TGTGCCAGCAGTCCACAGGGGGCTACAGATACGCAGTATTTT. Translating gives CASSPQGATDTQYF.

A note on this clonotype: The junction differs from germline at one of its ends, possibly a read error. The rearrangement joins TRBV7-7 to TRBJ2-1; D remains unclear. The V gene's germline CDR1 is SSHAT and CDR2 FNYEAQ (reference sequence). The CDR3 consists of 13 residues. CDR3 DNA sequence: TGTGCTAGCAGCGACGGACCCCTAAATGAGCAGTTCTTC. Translating it yields CASSDGPLNEQFF.

The chain combines TRBV5-8 with TRBJ2-1, with TRBD2 matching over 11 bases. This CDR3 has 15 residues. The J segment lost 13 bases and the V segment lost 4 bases, leaving 13 bases of the junction unmatched. Germline-derived CDR1 and CDR2 are SGHTS and YDEGEE. CDR3 coding DNA: TGTGCCAGCAGCGGGAGTAGCGGGGGGGCAAGGGCTCAGTTCTTC. This sequence encodes CASSGSSGGARAQFF.